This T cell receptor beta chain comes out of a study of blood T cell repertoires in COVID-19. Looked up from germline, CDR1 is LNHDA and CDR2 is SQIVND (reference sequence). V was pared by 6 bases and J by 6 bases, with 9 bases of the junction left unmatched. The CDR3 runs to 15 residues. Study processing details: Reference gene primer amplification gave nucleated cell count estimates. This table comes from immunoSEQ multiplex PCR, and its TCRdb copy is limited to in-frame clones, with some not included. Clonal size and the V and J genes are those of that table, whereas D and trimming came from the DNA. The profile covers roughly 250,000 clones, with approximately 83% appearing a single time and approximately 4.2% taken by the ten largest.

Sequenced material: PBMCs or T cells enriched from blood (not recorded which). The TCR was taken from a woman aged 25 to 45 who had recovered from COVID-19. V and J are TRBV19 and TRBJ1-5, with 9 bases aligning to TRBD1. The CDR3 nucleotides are TGTGCCAGTAGCACCTACAGGGGGCCTGGTCAGCCCCAGCATTTT. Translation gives CASSTYRGPGQPQHF.